Sequencing of this T cell receptor beta chain was carried out in a study of blood T cell repertoires in COVID-19. Study at large: Sample material is recorded as cDNA or gDNA derived from T cells, B-cell-depleted T cells, or PBMCs.

The V gene lost 3 bases and the J gene lost 4 bases, with 10 bases spanning the gap. The germline V gene encodes CDR1 MDHEN and CDR2 SYDVKM. CDR3 size: 14 residues. Here immunoSEQ multiplex PCR was the method, and the copy in TCRdb shows in-frame clones only, minus some. The table records 190,000 or so clones, approximately 82% of them present only once. The sequence derives from a human donor with acute or convalescent COVID-19. The donor label of this sample is uncertain. Source material: peripheral blood. The gene calls are TRBV28 and TRBJ1-5; perhaps TRBD1 as D (6 bases). CDR3 in amino acids: CASSLTDRNQPQHF. The CDR3 DNA reads TGTGCCAGCAGTTTGACGGACAGAAATCAGCCCCAGCATTTT.